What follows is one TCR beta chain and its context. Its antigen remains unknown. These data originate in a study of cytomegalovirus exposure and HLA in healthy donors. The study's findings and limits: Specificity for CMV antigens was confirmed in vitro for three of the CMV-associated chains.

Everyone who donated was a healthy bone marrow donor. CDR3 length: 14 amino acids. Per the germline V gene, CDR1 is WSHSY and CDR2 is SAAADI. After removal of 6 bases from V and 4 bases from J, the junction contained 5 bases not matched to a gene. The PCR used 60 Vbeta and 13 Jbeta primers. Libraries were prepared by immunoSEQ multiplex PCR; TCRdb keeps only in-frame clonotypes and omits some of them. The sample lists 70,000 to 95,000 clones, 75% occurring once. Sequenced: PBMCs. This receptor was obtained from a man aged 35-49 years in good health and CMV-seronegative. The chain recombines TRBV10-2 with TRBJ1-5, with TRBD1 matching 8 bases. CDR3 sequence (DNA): TGCGCCAGCAGGGGGGACAGGCCTAATCAGCCCCAGCATTTT. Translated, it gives CASRGDRPNQPQHF.